The 18 T cell receptor beta chains in this list originate from one sample, sequenced in a study of blood T cell repertoires in COVID-19. Profiling relied on immunoSEQ multiplex PCR, and the TCRdb table lists in-frame clones only, not all of them. The top ten clones hold roughly 7.2% of a sample with over 50,000 clones, roughly 86% of them seen once. Sequencing used peripheral blood. The receptors stem from a man in his 60s with acute or convalescent COVID-19.

The gene calls are TRBV7-2 and TRBJ2-3; 12 bases match TRBD2. CDR3 length: 17 residues. The trim removed 1 base at V and 1 base at J, leaving 3 bases unmatched. Germline V lookup: CDR1 SGHTA, CDR2 FQGNSA. CDR3 coding DNA: TGTGCCAGCAGCTTAGTGGGGACTAGCGGGCGCACAGATACGCAGTATTTT. Its translation is CASSLVGTSGRTDTQYF.

The chain carries TRBV5-5 and TRBJ2-7; D may be TRBD1 (6 bases). The CDR3 length is 15 residues. Germline CDR1 SGHKS, CDR2 YYEKEE (reference sequence). Trimming took off 4 bases at V and 5 bases at J, with 19 bases between the two ends. CDR3 coding DNA: TGTGCCAGCAGCCACGGACAGCCCCTATATGACGAGCAGTACTTC. It encodes CASSHGQPLYDEQYF.

The rearrangement uses TRBV27 and TRBJ2-7, with 7 bases identical to TRBD1. Germline V lookup: CDR1 MNHEY, CDR2 SMNVEV (reference sequence). CDR3 length: 14 residues. The trim removed 3 bases at V and 1 base at J, leaving 3 bases unmatched. Here the CDR3 reads CASSFGTASYEQYF. DNA of the CDR3: TGTGCCAGCAGTTTCGGGACAGCTTCCTACGAGCAGTACTTC.

The chain employs TRBV6-1 and TRBJ1-2, with D unclear. Germline V lookup: CDR1 MNHNS, CDR2 SASEGT. V lost 1 base and J lost 9, with 12 bases in between. This CDR3 comprises 13 residues. In DNA, the CDR3 is TGTGCCAGCAGTGAAGGGCAGGCCGGAAGCTACACCTTC. Its protein product is CASSEGQAGSYTF.

This chain joins TRBV11-2 and TRBJ2-1; D might be TRBD2 (6 bases). Looked up from germline, CDR1 is SGHAT and CDR2 is FQNNGV. Trimming left V 5 bases short and J 0 bases short, with 23 bases between. The CDR3 covers 19 residues. In DNA, the CDR3 is TGTGCCAGCAGCCTGGCGGGGTCAGCGATGGAGTCCTCCTACAATGAGCAGTTCTTC. Its translation is CASSLAGSAMESSYNEQFF.

This clone is classed as medium-sized. This likely comes from a read error, as the CDR3 has no conserved phenylalanine or tryptophan at its end. Because the CDR3's place on the DNA is in doubt, the DNA is left out and the CDR3 is given as listed by TCRdb. This chain joins TRBV30 and TRBJ2-7; the table's D call of TRBD1 was not tested on the DNA. Germline V gene data show CDR1 as GTSNPN and CDR2 as SVGIG (reference sequence). The CDR3 has 11 amino acids, counting both end residues. The CDR3 spells CAWSPRDRLLL.

V and J are TRBV19 and TRBJ1-5; 9 nucleotides align to TRBD1. J was trimmed by 5 bases and V by 5 bases; bases with no gene match: 10. Germline CDR1 is LNHDA and CDR2 is SQIVND (reference sequence). The CDR3 has 16 amino acids. CDR3 region: CASSGRGQGSHQPQHF. The CDR3 nucleotides are TGTGCCAGTAGTGGCCGCGGACAGGGGTCCCATCAGCCCCAGCATTTT.

The chain carries TRBV18 and TRBJ2-3; 9 positions match TRBD1. The length of the CDR3 is 15 residues. V shed 3 bases, J shed 5 bases, and the junction held 6 bases outside the gene matches. Germline V gene data show CDR1 as KGHSH and CDR2 as LQKENI. CDR3 sequence reads: CASSPWTGEGDTQYF. Here the CDR3 DNA reads TGTGCCAGCTCACCCTGGACAGGGGAGGGAGATACGCAGTATTTT.

This chain joins TRBV2 and TRBJ2-2; TRBD1 is a possible D gene (5 bases). CDR3 size: 16 residues. Trimming left V 3 bases short and J 3 bases short, with 14 bases between. The germline CDR1 and CDR2 sequences are SNHLY and FYNNEI. DNA for the CDR3: TGTGCCAGCAGTGATATCTCAGGGTGGGACACCGGGGAGCTGTTTTTT. Translating gives CASSDISGWDTGELFF.

The V gene is TRBV7-2, the J gene TRBJ1-6; possibly TRBD1 for D (6 bases). Germline V gene sequence: CDR1 SGHTA, CDR2 FQGNSA. The V and J ends lost 1 base and 6 bases respectively, with 13 bases between them. The CDR3 loop spans 16 amino acids. CDR3 amino acids: CASSLVWGRSNSPLHF. In DNA form, the CDR3 reads TGTGCCAGCAGCTTAGTGTGGGGGCGCAGTAATTCACCCCTCCACTTT. The whole variable domain, filled in from reference TRBV7-2 and TRBJ1-6, reads GAGVSQSPSNKVTEKGKDVELRCDPISGHTALYWYRQSLGQGLEFLIYFQGNSAPDKSGLPSDRFSAERTGGSVSTLTIQRTQQEDSAVYLCASSLVWGRSNSPLHFGNGTRLTVT.

The chain uses TRBV9 and TRBJ2-3; the D gene is possibly TRBD2 (5 bases). Germline V lookup: CDR1 SGDLS, CDR2 YYNGEE. The CDR3 totals 14 residues. V was pared by 0 bases and J by 3 bases, with 8 bases between. The DNA of the CDR3 is TGTGCCAGCAGCGTAGCTCCGGGGACAGATACGCAGTATTTT. Protein: CASSVAPGTDTQYF.

The DNA for the CDR3 is TGCGCCAGCAGCCAAGATCCCGACAGGGCCTATGGCTACACCTTC. As protein: CASSQDPDRAYGYTF. This chain links TRBV4-3 with TRBJ1-2; 7 nucleotides match TRBD1. The CDR3 sequence is 15 residues long. J gave up 4 bases and V 0 bases, and 5 bases lay outside the gene matches. Germline lookup yields CDR1 LGHNA and CDR2 YSLEER.

DNA of the CDR3: TGTGCCAGCAGCTTTTTGAAATCCAGGGATCTTAATGACTACGAGCAGTACTTC. This codes for CASSFLKSRDLNDYEQYF. The chain carries TRBV5-6 and TRBJ2-7; perhaps TRBD1 as D (5 bases). V lost 2 bases, J lost 3 bases, and 24 bases lay in between. CDR1 and CDR2 from the germline V gene are SGHDT and YYEEEE. The length of the CDR3 is 18 residues.

J is TRBJ2-1 and V is TRBV7-2; 8 nucleotides agree with TRBD1. The CDR3 has 14 amino acids. In germline, CDR1 is SGHTA, CDR2 FQGNSA. V trimming: 5 bases; J trimming: 6 bases; junction bases outside the gene matches: 6. CDR3 nucleotides: TGTGCCAGCAGCGTCCAGGGGGCGCCCAATGAGCAGTTCTTC. It is translated as CASSVQGAPNEQFF.

J is TRBJ2-4 and V is TRBV2, with D tentatively TRBD2 (7 bases). Trimming took 2 bases from V and 5 from J, leaving 16 bases between them. The CDR3 has 16 residues. In germline, CDR1 is SNHLY, CDR2 FYNNEI. This CDR3 reads CASSEYGGRRENIQYF. CDR3 nucleotides: TGTGCCAGCAGTGAATACGGGGGGCGCCGTGAAAACATTCAGTACTTC.

The gene calls are TRBV2 and TRBJ2-5, with 7 nucleotides matching TRBD2. V was clipped by 8 bases and J by 2 bases; unmatched bases: 8. Germline V CDR1 and CDR2: SNHLY, FYNNEI. This CDR3 region has 14 residues. The DNA of the CDR3 is TGTGCCAGCTGGGAGGGAGGGGTACAAGAGACCCAGTACTTC. This sequence encodes CASWEGGVQETQYF.

The chain recombines TRBV10-1 with TRBJ1-2; weak D call: TRBD1 (5 bases). The CDR3 loop spans 13 amino acids. V dropped 3 bases and J dropped 7 bases, with 12 bases sitting between them. Germline values: CDR1 WNHNN, CDR2 SYGVQD (reference sequence). The CDR3 here is CASSDAGPTGYTF. DNA of the CDR3: TGCGCCAGCAGTGATGCAGGGCCGACTGGCTACACCTTC.

This clone occurred a few times. V and J are TRBV2 and TRBJ1-1; 9 bases line up with TRBD1. CDR1 is SNHLY and CDR2 is FYNNEI in the germline V gene. The CDR3 has 15 residues. V shed 4 bases and J 1 base; nucleotides not matched to a gene: 4. As DNA, the CDR3 is TGTGCCAGCAGTGCCGGGACAGGGCCGAACACTGAAGCTTTCTTT. Translated, it gives CASSAGTGPNTEAFF.